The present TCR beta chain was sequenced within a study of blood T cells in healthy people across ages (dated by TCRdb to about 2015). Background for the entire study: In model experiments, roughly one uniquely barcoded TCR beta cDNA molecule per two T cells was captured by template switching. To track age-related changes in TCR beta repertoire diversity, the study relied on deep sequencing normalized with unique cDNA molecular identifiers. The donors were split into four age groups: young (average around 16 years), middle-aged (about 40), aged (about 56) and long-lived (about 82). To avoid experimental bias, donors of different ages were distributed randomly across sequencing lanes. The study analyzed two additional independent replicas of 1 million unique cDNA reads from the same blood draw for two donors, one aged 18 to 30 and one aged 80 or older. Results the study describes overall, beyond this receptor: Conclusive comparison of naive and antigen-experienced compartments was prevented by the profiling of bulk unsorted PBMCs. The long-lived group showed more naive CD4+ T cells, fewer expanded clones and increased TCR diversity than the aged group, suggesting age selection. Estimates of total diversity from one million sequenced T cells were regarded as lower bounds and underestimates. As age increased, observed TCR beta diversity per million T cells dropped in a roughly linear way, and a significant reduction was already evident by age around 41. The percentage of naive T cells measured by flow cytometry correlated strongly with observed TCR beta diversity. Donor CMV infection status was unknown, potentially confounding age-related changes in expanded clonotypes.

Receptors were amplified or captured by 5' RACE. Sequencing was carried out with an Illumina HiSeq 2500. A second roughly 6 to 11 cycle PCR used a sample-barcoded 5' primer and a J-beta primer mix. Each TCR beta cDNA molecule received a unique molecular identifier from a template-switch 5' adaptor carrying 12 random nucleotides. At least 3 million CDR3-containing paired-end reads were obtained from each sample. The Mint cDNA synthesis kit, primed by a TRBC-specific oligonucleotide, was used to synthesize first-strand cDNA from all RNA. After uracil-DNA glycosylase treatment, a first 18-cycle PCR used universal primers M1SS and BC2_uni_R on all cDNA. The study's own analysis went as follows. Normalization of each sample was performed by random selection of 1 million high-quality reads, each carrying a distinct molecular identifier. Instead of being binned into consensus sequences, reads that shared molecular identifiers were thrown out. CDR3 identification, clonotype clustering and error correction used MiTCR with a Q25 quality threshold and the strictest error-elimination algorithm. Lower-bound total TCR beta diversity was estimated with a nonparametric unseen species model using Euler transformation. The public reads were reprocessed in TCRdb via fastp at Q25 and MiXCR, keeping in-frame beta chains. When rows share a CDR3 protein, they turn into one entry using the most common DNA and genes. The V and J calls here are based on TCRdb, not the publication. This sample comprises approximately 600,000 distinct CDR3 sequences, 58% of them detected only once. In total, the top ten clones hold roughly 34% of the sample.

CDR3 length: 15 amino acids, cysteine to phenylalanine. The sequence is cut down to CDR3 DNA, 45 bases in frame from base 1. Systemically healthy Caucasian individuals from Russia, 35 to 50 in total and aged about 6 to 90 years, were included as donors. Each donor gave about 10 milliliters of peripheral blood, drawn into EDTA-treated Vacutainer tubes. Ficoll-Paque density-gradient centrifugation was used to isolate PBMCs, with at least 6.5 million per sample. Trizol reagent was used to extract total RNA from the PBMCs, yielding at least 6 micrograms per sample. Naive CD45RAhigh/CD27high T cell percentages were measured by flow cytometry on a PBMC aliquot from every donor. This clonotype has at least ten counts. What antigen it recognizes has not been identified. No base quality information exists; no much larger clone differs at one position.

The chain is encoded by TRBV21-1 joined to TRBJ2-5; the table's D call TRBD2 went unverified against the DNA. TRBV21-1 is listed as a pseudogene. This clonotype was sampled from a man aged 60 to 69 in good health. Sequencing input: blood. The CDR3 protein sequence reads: CASSKESGGQETQYF. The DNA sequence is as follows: TGTGCCAGCAGCAAAGAGAGCGGGGGCCAAGAGACCCAGTACTTC.